Listed below are T cell receptor beta chains from one sample, sequenced in a study of blood T cell repertoires in COVID-19. Profiling relied on immunoSEQ multiplex PCR, and the TCRdb table lists in-frame clones only, not all of them. There are roughly 150,000 clones in the sample; more than 70% occur only once, and approximately 3% lies in the top ten. The specimen sequenced was peripheral blood. The receptors were gathered from a man aged 55 to 70 with acute or convalescent COVID-19. Both conserved end residues are part of each CDR3. D genes are given only for firm matches. Where a row states a size, it is once, few, many or the class of an expanded clone; other rows omit it.

size: -
J: TRBJ2-2
V: TRBV6-5
D: -
CDR3: CASGQLITGELFF
DNA: TGTGCCAGCGGTCAACTGATCACCGGGGAGCTGTTTTTT

size: -
J: TRBJ1-5
V: TRBV4-1
D: -
CDR3: CASSQGASLSNQPQHF
DNA: TGCGCCAGCAGCCAGGGGGCCTCTCTTAGCAATCAGCCCCAGCATTTT

size: -
J: TRBJ2-2
V: TRBV4-1
D: -
CDR3: CATKSGVTNTGELFF
DNA: TGCGCCACCAAGTCGGGGGTAACGAACACCGGGGAGCTGTTTTTT

size: once
J: TRBJ2-1
V: TRBV24-1
D: TRBD1
CDR3: CATGTGYNEQFF
DNA: TGTGCCACCGGGACAGGCTACAATGAGCAGTTCTTC

size: -
J: TRBJ2-1
V: TRBV20-1
D: TRBD2
CDR3: CSASLAGGPGQFF
DNA: TGCAGTGCTAGTCTAGCGGGGGGGCCAGGGCAGTTCTTC

size: -
J: TRBJ1-1
V: TRBV6-6
D: -
CDR3: CASSQTGRDTEAFF
DNA: TGTGCCAGCTCTCAAACGGGAAGGGACACTGAAGCTTTCTTT

size: -
J: TRBJ2-3
V: TRBV2
D: TRBD2
CDR3: CASKLAGGPERTDTQYF
DNA: TGTGCCAGCAAACTAGCGGGGGGGCCCGAACGCACAGATACGCAGTATTTT

size: -
J: TRBJ2-2
V: TRBV5-5
D: -
CDR3: CASSSSPHRAQGGELFF
DNA: TGTGCCAGCAGCTCATCCCCACACAGGGCGCAGGGCGGGGAGCTGTTTTTT

size: -
J: TRBJ2-1
V: TRBV6-2/TRBV6-3
D: -
CDR3: CASSTGNYNEQFF
DNA: TGTGCCAGCAGCACCGGGAACTACAATGAGCAGTTCTTC

size: -
J: TRBJ1-6
V: TRBV7-9
D: TRBD1
CDR3: CASGGDRAFNSPLHF
DNA: TGTGCCAGCGGTGGCGACAGGGCGTTCAATTCACCCCTCCACTTT

size: -
J: TRBJ1-5
V: TRBV6-5
D: -
CDR3: CASSYDWRGNQPQHF
DNA: TGTGCCAGCAGTTACGACTGGCGGGGCAATCAGCCCCAGCATTTT

size: once
J: TRBJ1-3
V: TRBV6-1
D: -
CDR3: CASSEANGNTIYF
DNA: TGTGCCAGCAGTGAAGCTAATGGAAACACCATATATTTT

size: -
J: TRBJ2-1
V: TRBV11-2
D: -
CDR3: CASSLVRNEQFF
DNA: TGTGCCAGCAGCTTAGTCCGGAATGAGCAGTTCTTC

size: -
J: TRBJ1-1
V: TRBV3-1/TRBV3-2
D: -
CDR3: CASSQGLLLGGMNTEAFF
DNA: TGTGCCAGCAGCCAAGGGCTCCTTCTGGGAGGAATGAACACTGAAGCTTTCTTT

size: few
J: TRBJ2-1
V: TRBV30
D: -
CDR3: CALISQATYNEQFF
DNA: TGTGCCTTAATCAGCCAGGCAACCTACAATGAGCAGTTCTTC

size: -
J: TRBJ2-5
V: TRBV5-4
D: TRBD2
CDR3: CASSAPGGQETQYF
DNA: TGTGCCAGCAGTGCCCCGGGGGGGCAAGAGACCCAGTACTTC

size: -
J: TRBJ2-1
V: TRBV2
D: TRBD1
CDR3: CASSSDRSSYNEQFF
DNA: TGTGCCAGCAGTTCGGACAGGAGCTCCTACAATGAGCAGTTCTTC

size: -
J: TRBJ1-3
V: TRBV10-2
D: -
CDR3: CASSESGGGNTIYF
DNA: TGCGCCAGCAGTGAGTCAGGCGGGGGAAACACCATATATTTT

size: few
J: TRBJ1-2
V: TRBV7-2
D: -
CDR3: CASSLGEGSPYGYTF
DNA: TGTGCCAGCAGCTTAGGGGAGGGTAGCCCCTATGGCTACACCTTC

size: -
J: TRBJ2-1
V: TRBV28
D: TRBD1
CDR3: CASSARDRAVAQFF
DNA: TGTGCCAGCAGTGCCCGGGACAGAGCGGTTGCGCAGTTCTTC

size: -
J: TRBJ2-3
V: TRBV11-2
D: TRBD1
CDR3: CASSLNSGGYTDTQYF
DNA: TGTGCCAGCAGCTTAAACTCAGGGGGCTACACAGATACGCAGTATTTT

size: -
J: TRBJ2-3
V: TRBV5-8
D: -
CDR3: CASSSGPTRTQYF
DNA: TGTGCCAGCAGCTCTGGGCCTACGCGTACGCAGTATTTT

size: -
J: TRBJ2-7
V: TRBV5-1
D: TRBD2
CDR3: CASSSGGGSYEQYF
DNA: TGCGCCAGCAGCTCCGGGGGGGGGAGCTACGAGCAGTACTTC

size: -
J: TRBJ2-2
V: TRBV30
D: TRBD2
CDR3: CAWSLLGLAGANTGELFF
DNA: TGTGCCTGGAGTCTCCTGGGACTAGCGGGGGCGAACACCGGGGAGCTGTTTTTT

size: -
J: TRBJ2-1
V: TRBV2
D: TRBD2
CDR3: CASSGSGGSYNEQFF
DNA: TGTGCCAGCAGTGGTAGCGGGGGGTCCTACAATGAGCAGTTCTTC

size: -
J: TRBJ1-1
V: TRBV6-5
D: -
CDR3: CASSYRRQVPEAFF
DNA: TGTGCCAGCAGTTACCGTAGACAGGTCCCTGAAGCTTTCTTT

size: -
J: TRBJ1-5
V: TRBV2
D: -
CDR3: CASSVGQNNQPQHF
DNA: TGTGCCAGCAGTGTAGGACAGAACAATCAGCCCCAGCATTTT

size: -
J: TRBJ1-2
V: TRBV6-5
D: -
CDR3: CASSPSRNYGYTF
DNA: TGTGCCAGCAGCCCGTCCAGGAACTATGGCTACACCTTC

size: -
J: TRBJ1-4
V: TRBV27
D: TRBD1
CDR3: CASSLDREGEKLFF
DNA: TGTGCCAGCAGCCTCGACAGGGAAGGAGAAAAACTGTTTTTT

size: -
J: TRBJ1-1
V: TRBV18
D: TRBD1
CDR3: CASSPEGPGQHTEAFF
DNA: TGTGCCAGCTCCCCAGAGGGACCGGGACAGCACACTGAAGCTTTCTTT

size: -
J: TRBJ2-3
V: TRBV20-1
D: TRBD1
CDR3: CSASPRGLVDTQYF
DNA: TGCAGTGCTAGTCCGAGGGGGCTGGTAGATACGCAGTATTTT

size: -
J: TRBJ2-5
V: TRBV6-6
D: TRBD2
CDR3: CASETGGAGQETQYF
DNA: TGTGCCAGCGAGACGGGGGGGGCGGGCCAAGAGACCCAGTACTTC

size: few
J: TRBJ2-3
V: TRBV7-9
D: TRBD1
CDR3: CASSPGTGLSRDTQYF
DNA: TGTGCCAGCAGCCCCGGGACAGGATTGAGTAGAGATACGCAGTATTTT

size: -
J: TRBJ1-2
V: TRBV7-9
D: -
CDR3: CASSIGVNYGYTF
DNA: TGTGCCAGCAGTATCGGGGTGAACTATGGCTACACCTTC

size: few
J: TRBJ1-5
V: TRBV7-2
D: TRBD1
CDR3: CASSSGQVRNQPQHF
DNA: TGTGCCAGCAGCTCCGGACAGGTCCGCAATCAGCCCCAGCATTTT

size: -
J: TRBJ1-4
V: TRBV6-5
D: TRBD1
CDR3: CASSSAGQGNEKLFF
DNA: TGTGCCAGCAGTTCCGCGGGACAGGGAAATGAAAAACTGTTTTTT

size: -
J: TRBJ2-7
V: TRBV27
D: -
CDR3: CASSMYGDGAYEQYF
DNA: TGTGCCAGCAGTATGTACGGAGACGGGGCCTACGAGCAGTACTTC

size: few
J: TRBJ2-1
V: TRBV14
D: -
CDR3: CASSQDSGVIYNEQFF
DNA: TGTGCCAGCAGCCAAGATTCAGGGGTTATTTACAATGAGCAGTTCTTC

size: -
J: TRBJ2-7
V: TRBV5-1
D: TRBD1
CDR3: CASSWTGSGEQYF
DNA: TGCGCCAGCAGTTGGACAGGTTCAGGAGAGCAGTACTTC

size: -
J: TRBJ2-3
V: TRBV7-2
D: TRBD2
CDR3: CASSLRTSGGPLTDTQYF
DNA: TGTGCCAGCAGCCTTCGGACTAGCGGGGGGCCACTCACAGATACGCAGTATTTT

size: -
J: TRBJ2-5
V: TRBV5-1
D: -
CDR3: CASSPVPAAKETQYF
DNA: TGCGCCAGCAGCCCAGTTCCCGCGGCCAAAGAGACCCAGTACTTC

size: -
J: TRBJ1-2
V: TRBV5-1
D: -
CDR3: CASSSDSYYGYTF
DNA: TGCGCCAGCAGCTCCGACAGTTACTATGGCTACACCTTC

size: -
J: TRBJ2-5
V: TRBV28
D: -
CDR3: CASSFLGRGETQYF
DNA: TGTGCCAGCAGTTTCCTCGGACGGGGAGAGACCCAGTACTTC

size: -
J: TRBJ1-6
V: TRBV19
D: -
CDR3: CASGWSASPLHF
DNA: TGTGCCAGTGGGTGGAGTGCCTCACCCCTCCACTTT

size: -
J: TRBJ2-7
V: TRBV6-2/TRBV6-3
D: TRBD2
CDR3: CASSPGTSVYEQYF
DNA: TGTGCCAGCAGCCCCGGGACTAGCGTCTACGAGCAGTACTTC

size: -
J: TRBJ1-6
V: TRBV5-1
D: TRBD1
CDR3: CASSQGVRDNSPLHF
DNA: TGCGCCAGCAGCCAGGGGGTTAGGGATAATTCACCCCTCCACTTT

size: -
J: TRBJ2-1
V: TRBV7-8
D: -
CDR3: CASMSGVYNEQFF
DNA: TGTGCCAGCATGTCGGGGGTCTACAATGAGCAGTTCTTC

size: -
J: TRBJ2-7
V: TRBV11-3
D: -
CDR3: CASSLRKLPTRRYEQYF
DNA: TGTGCCAGCAGCCTCCGCAAACTCCCAACTAGGCGGTACGAGCAGTACTTC

size: once
J: TRBJ2-3
V: TRBV5-1
D: TRBD2
CDR3: CASSASGGATDTQYF
DNA: TGCGCCAGCAGCGCCAGCGGGGGGGCGACAGATACGCAGTATTTT

size: -
J: TRBJ2-7
V: TRBV5-6
D: -
CDR3: CASSWRSAEQYF
DNA: TGTGCCAGCAGCTGGAGGTCTGCGGAGCAGTACTTC

size: -
J: TRBJ1-1
V: TRBV19
D: -
CDR3: CASSIWTAMNTEAFF
DNA: TGTGCCAGTAGTATATGGACAGCTATGAACACTGAAGCTTTCTTT

size: once
J: TRBJ2-7
V: TRBV6-5
D: TRBD1
CDR3: CASRVGQGSYEQYF
DNA: TGTGCCAGCAGGGTCGGACAGGGGTCCTACGAGCAGTACTTC

size: few
J: TRBJ1-2
V: TRBV3-1/TRBV3-2
D: -
CDR3: CASSQISPLDSLNYGYTF
DNA: TGTGCCAGCAGCCAAATTAGCCCTCTGGACAGCCTCAACTATGGCTACACCTTC

size: -
J: TRBJ2-7
V: TRBV19
D: -
CDR3: CASSMGLDSYEQYF
DNA: TGTGCCAGTAGTATGGGGCTAGACTCCTACGAGCAGTACTTC

size: -
J: TRBJ1-1
V: TRBV6-5
D: TRBD1
CDR3: CASRSTGDLTEAFF
DNA: TGTGCCAGCAGATCGACAGGGGATCTCACTGAAGCTTTCTTT